This TCR beta chain was identified in a study of T cell responses to AZD1222 COVID-19 vaccine. For this clone: Its target is not known.

Study-wide results and limits: Spike was spanned by vaccine-associated CD4 TCRs, with dominance at 160-218 and 743-854.

The V gene lost 0 bases and the J gene lost 6 bases, with 11 bases spanning the gap. Per the germline V gene, CDR1 is KGHSH and CDR2 is LQKENI. CDR3 size: 14 residues. Method: immunoSEQ multiplex PCR; TCRdb's copy keeps in-frame clones and lacks some. The repertoire includes fewer than 200,000 clones, just over 85% of them detected once, and approximately 10% sits in the top ten. The receptor comes from an adult who received the AZD1222 COVID-19 vaccine. Sequenced material: peripheral blood, taken 28 days after the second AZD1222 dose. The chain combines TRBV18 with TRBJ1-2, with D hard to call. The CDR3 DNA sequence: TGTGCCAGCTCACCACCGACCCTACGGGATGGCTACACCTTC. It is translated as CASSPPTLRDGYTF.